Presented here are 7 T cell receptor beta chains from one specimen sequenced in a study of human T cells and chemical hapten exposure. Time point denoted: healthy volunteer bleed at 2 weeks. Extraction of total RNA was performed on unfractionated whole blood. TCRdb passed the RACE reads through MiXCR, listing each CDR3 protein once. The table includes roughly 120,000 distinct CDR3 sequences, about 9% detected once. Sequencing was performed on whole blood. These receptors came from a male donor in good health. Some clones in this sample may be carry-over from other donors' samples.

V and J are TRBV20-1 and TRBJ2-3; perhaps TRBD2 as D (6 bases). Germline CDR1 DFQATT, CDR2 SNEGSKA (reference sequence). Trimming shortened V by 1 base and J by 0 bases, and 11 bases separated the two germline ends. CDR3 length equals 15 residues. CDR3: CSARAGSGSTDTQYF. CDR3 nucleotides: TGCAGTGCTAGAGCGGGTAGCGGTAGCACAGATACGCAGTATTTT.

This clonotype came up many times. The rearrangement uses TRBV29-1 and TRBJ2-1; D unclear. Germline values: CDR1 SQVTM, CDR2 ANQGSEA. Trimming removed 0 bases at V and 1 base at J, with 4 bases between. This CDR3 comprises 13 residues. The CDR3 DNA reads TGCAGCGTTGAAGAAAGGTCCTACAATGAGCAGTTCTTC. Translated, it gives CSVEERSYNEQFF.

CDR3 sequence reads: CASSYSWQGVYEAFF. The CDR3 coding sequence is TGTGCCAGCAGTTACTCGTGGCAGGGGGTTTATGAAGCTTTCTTT. V gene TRBV6-5 combines with J gene TRBJ1-1; TRBD1 agrees at 7 bases. Germline values: CDR1 MNHEY, CDR2 SVGAGI. The CDR3 loop spans 15 amino acids. Trimming removed 0 bases from V and 7 bases from J; junction bases left unmatched: 8.

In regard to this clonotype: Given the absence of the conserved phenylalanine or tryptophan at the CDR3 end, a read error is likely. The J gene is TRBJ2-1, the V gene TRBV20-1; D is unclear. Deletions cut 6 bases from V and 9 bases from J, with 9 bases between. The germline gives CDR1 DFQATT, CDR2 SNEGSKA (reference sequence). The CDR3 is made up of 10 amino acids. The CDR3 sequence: CSASNGEQFS. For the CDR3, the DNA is TGCAGTGCGAGCAACGGTGAGCAGTTCTCC.

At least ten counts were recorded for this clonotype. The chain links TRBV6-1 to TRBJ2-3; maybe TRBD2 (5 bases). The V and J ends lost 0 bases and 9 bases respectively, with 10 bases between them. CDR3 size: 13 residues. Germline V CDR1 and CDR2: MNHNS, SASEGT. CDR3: CASSEAVRETQYF. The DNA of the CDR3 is TGTGCCAGCAGTGAAGCGGTGAGGGAAACGCAGTATTTT.

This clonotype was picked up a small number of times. The CDR3 sequence is CSASAGTSATNEKLFF. The CDR3 region has the DNA TGCAGTGCTAGTGCCGGGACATCGGCAACTAATGAAAAACTGTTTTTT. The V call is TRBV20-1, the J call TRBJ1-4, with D tentatively TRBD1 (6 bases). The CDR3 has 16 amino acids. V was pared by 3 bases and J by 0 bases, with 14 bases between. The germline CDR1 and CDR2 sequences are DFQATT and SNEGSKA (reference sequence).

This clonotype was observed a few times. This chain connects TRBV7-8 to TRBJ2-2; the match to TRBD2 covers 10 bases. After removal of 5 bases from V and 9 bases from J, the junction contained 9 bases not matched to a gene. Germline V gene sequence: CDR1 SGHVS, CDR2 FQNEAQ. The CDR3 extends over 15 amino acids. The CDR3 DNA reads TGTGCCAGCAGCCAAGCGGGGGGGCCAGAGAGGGAGCTGTTTTTT. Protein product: CASSQAGGPERELFF.